The present T cell receptor (beta chain) was sequenced within a study of human T cells and chemical hapten exposure. Time point indicated: patch test 2, 6 weeks after DPC sensitization. This sample's treatment: therapeutic diphenylcyclopropenone sensitization with weekly scalp DPC. TCRdb itself ran the RACE reads through MiXCR, one entry per CDR3 protein. The sample includes 65,000 to 95,000 distinct CDR3 sequences, around 7% of them seen just once. This clonotype was detected only a few times. CDR1 is MNHEY, CDR2 SMNVEV, per germline (reference sequence). Trimming took 8 bases from V and 2 from J, leaving 10 bases between them. The CDR3 is 12 residues long.

The sequence was obtained from a woman in her 30s with alopecia areata. Some clones in this sample may be carry-over from other donors' samples. Here the sequenced sample was whole blood, taken in connection with sensitization to the hapten diphenylcyclopropenone (DPC). This rearrangement joins TRBV27 to TRBJ2-7, with a possible D match to TRBD1 (6 bases). In DNA form, the CDR3 reads TGTGCCAGCGGACACAGGGCCTACGAGCAGTACTTC. Encoded protein: CASGHRAYEQYF.